This T cell receptor (beta chain) stems from a study of blood T cells in healthy people across ages. Regarding the study as a whole: When one million T cells were used, diversity estimates were thought to be underestimates. Expanded clonotype changes were possibly confounded by unknown donor CMV status. Without sorted subsets, naive and antigen-experienced compartments could not be conclusively compared.

Concerning this clonotype: Its antigen is not known.

Using a J-beta primer mix together with a sample-barcoded 5' primer, a second PCR was run for about 6 to 11 cycles. Each CDR3 protein is one row after TCRdb ran MiXCR on the 5' RACE reads. The sample shows about a million distinct CDR3 sequences, just over 50% of them seen only once. Per sample, at least 5 micrograms of total RNA were extracted. The trim removed 8 bases at V and 8 bases at J, leaving 12 bases unmatched. The length of the CDR3 is 13 residues. The germline V gene encodes CDR1 GTSNPN and CDR2 SVGIG (reference sequence). This chain joins TRBV30 and TRBJ2-3; 8 nucleotides line up with TRBD2. The sequence derives from a woman aged 55-70 years in good health. The sample consisted of blood. As DNA, the CDR3 is TGTGCCCTGAGCCCGGGACTAGTTTCTACGCAGTATTTT. It encodes CALSPGLVSTQYF. Complete variable domain (other parts from reference TRBV30 and TRBJ2-3): SQTIHQWPATLVQPVGSPLSLECTVEGTSNPNLYWYRQAAGRGLQLLFYSVGIGQISSEVPQNLSASRPQDRQFILSSKKLLLSDSGFYLCALSPGLVSTQYFGPGTRLTVL.